A selection of T cell receptor beta chains follows, all from one sample in a study of OX40 agonist ivuxolimab in advanced cancers. The protocol was immunoSEQ multiplex PCR, while the TCRdb copy is restricted to in-frame clones and leaves out a portion. The sample records 25,000 to 35,000 clones, approximately 86% being singletons. The source material was CD4+ or CD8+ T cells sorted from blood, sampled in a trial of the OX40 agonist ivuxolimab. All receptors come from an adult with an advanced solid tumor such as melanoma, head and neck, liver or kidney cancer. The CDR3 runs from the conserved cysteine through the conserved F or W. A D gene is named only where the DNA matches it firmly. Some rows have no size entry. The others give once, few or many, or a class for an expanded clone.

size,D,J,V,DNA,CDR3
-,-,TRBJ1-1,TRBV19,TGTGCCAGTAGTATCAAGGCAGGGATCCCACCTGAAGCTTTCTTT,CASSIKAGIPPEAFF
medium-sized,-,TRBJ2-7,TRBV9,TGTGCCAGCAGCGTAGATGACGGGACCTACTACGAGCAGTACTTC,CASSVDDGTYYEQYF
few,-,TRBJ1-1,TRBV27,TGTGCCAGCAGACAAGCGGGGATGAACACTGAAGCTTTCTTT,CASRQAGMNTEAFF
medium-sized,TRBD1,TRBJ1-2,TRBV7-9,TGTGCCAGCAGCCCCGGACAGGGTGGCTACACCTTC,CASSPGQGGYTF
-,TRBD1,TRBJ2-1,TRBV28,TGTGCCAGCAGTTTCCCTCCGGGACAGGGCTACAATGAGCAGTTCTTC,CASSFPPGQGYNEQFF
-,-,TRBJ2-3,TRBV28,TGTGCCAGCAGTTTAGTTCAAGGAGATACGCAGTATTTT,CASSLVQGDTQYF
once,-,TRBJ2-7,TRBV9,TGTGCCAGCGGCCCACAGAACGAGCAGTACTTC,CASGPQNEQYF
-,-,TRBJ1-2,TRBV27,TGTGCCAGCAGTTTGTCAGCGCCGCAAAACTATGGCTACACCTTC,CASSLSAPQNYGYTF
-,TRBD1,TRBJ2-1,TRBV7-9,TGTGCCAGCAGTCATGACCGGGACAGGGTGAGAATCAATGAGCAGTTCTTC,CASSHDRDRVRINEQFF
-,TRBD1,TRBJ2-7,TRBV19,TGTGCCAGCTCCCCCGGACAGGGACCCTACGAGCAGTACTTC,CASSPGQGPYEQYF
-,TRBD1,TRBJ2-7,TRBV19,TGTGCCAGTAGTTCCAACAGGGGTTCCGAGCAGTACTTC,CASSSNRGSEQYF
few,-,TRBJ2-3,TRBV2,TGTGCCAGCAGTGAGATACAGTCCACAGATACGCAGTATTTT,CASSEIQSTDTQYF
-,-,TRBJ2-7,TRBV2,TGTGCCAGCGGCGAGACTCTTGAGGCGGACCCTAGGGGCGAGCAGTACTTC,CASGETLEADPRGEQYF
-,TRBD2,TRBJ2-7,TRBV7-9,TGTGCCAGCAGCCGAAGGACTAGCGGGAACTCCTACGAGCAGTACTTC,CASSRRTSGNSYEQYF
-,TRBD1,TRBJ1-2,TRBV9,TGTGCCAGCAGCGTTGGGGACAGGGTCAACTATGGCTACACCTTC,CASSVGDRVNYGYTF
once,TRBD2,TRBJ2-7,TRBV6-5,TGTGCCAGCAGCCCCGGGACTAGCGGCCTCGAGCAGTACTTC,CASSPGTSGLEQYF
-,TRBD1,TRBJ1-4,TRBV5-8,TGTGCCAGCAGCGTCGGGACAGCCACAACTAATGAAAAACTGTTTTTT,CASSVGTATTNEKLFF
-,-,TRBJ2-1,TRBV19,TGTGCCAGTAGTATAGCAGGGAGCTCCTACAATGAGCAGTTCTTC,CASSIAGSSYNEQFF
-,TRBD1,TRBJ2-1,TRBV6-5,TGTGCCAGCAGCTATGGACAGGTTAACAATGAGCAGTTCTTC,CASSYGQVNNEQFF
-,TRBD2,TRBJ2-1,TRBV18,TGTGCCAGCTCACCAGGGACTAGCGGGAGGAGGGATGAGCAGTTCTTC,CASSPGTSGRRDEQFF
few,TRBD1,TRBJ1-2,TRBV28,TGTGCCAGCAGTCCCCGACCAGGGGGCGATAACTATGGCTACACCTTC,CASSPRPGGDNYGYTF
-,-,TRBJ1-2,TRBV6-5,TGTGCCAGCAGTTACTCCCCCCTGGGATATGGCTACACCTTC,CASSYSPLGYGYTF